This T cell receptor beta chain was recorded in a study of T cell repertoires in cytomegalovirus infection. At the level of the study: Recently identified HLA-C-restricted and well-studied HLA-B-restricted CMV epitopes were used. Public TCR beta signatures were indicative of both CMV infection and a matching HLA type.

A single record per CDR3 protein comes from TCRdb applying MiXCR to the reads. In the table there are about 830,000 distinct CDR3 sequences, about 31% of which are singletons. Study results and caveats: Ex vivo responses were dominated by HLA-C-restricted CMV-specific TCR beta clonotypes. People with CMV and the relevant HLA were identified by cumulative public TCR beta family frequency.

As for this clonotype: Its antigen remains unidentified.

The clonotype comes from a human donor in good health (CMV status not recorded). Some clones in this sample may be carry-over from other donors' samples. Sequenced material: cultured CD8+ T cells from PBMCs, taken from culture after CMV antigen stimulation.

The CDR3 loop reads CASSLGTTGQYF. The CDR3, as DNA: TGTGCCAGCAGCTTGGGGACAACGGGGCAGTACTTC. The rearrangement uses TRBV7-9 and TRBJ2-7, with D perhaps TRBD1 (6 bases). Per the germline V gene, CDR1 is SEHNR and CDR2 is FQNEAQ (reference sequence). Between the trimmed V and J ends, which lost 3 bases and 9 bases, there was a span of 12 bases. The CDR3 sequence is 12 residues long.